These 14 T cell receptor beta chains were sequenced from one sample in a study of T cell repertoires in cytomegalovirus infection. Their specific antigens are unknown. TCRdb independently ran MiXCR on the reads; one entry per CDR3 protein. Of hundreds of thousands of distinct CDR3 sequences detected, about 33% appear once; the ten largest clones hold about a sixth. This specimen consisted of cultured PBMCs, obtained from culture after CMV antigen stimulation. The receptors stem from a human donor in good health (CMV status not recorded). Some clones in this sample may be carry-over from other donors' samples.

The V gene is TRBV9, the J gene TRBJ1-2; no reliable D call. CDR3 length: 13 amino acids. Germline values: CDR1 SGDLS, CDR2 YYNGEE. V lost 5 bases and J 4 bases, leaving 12 bases between the germline ends. The chain's CDR3 is CASRELSPYGYTF. The CDR3 DNA follows: TGTGCCAGCAGAGAGTTATCACCCTATGGCTACACCTTC. Combining the CDR3 with reference TRBV9 and TRBJ1-2 gives the whole variable domain DSGVTQTPKHLITATGQRVTLRCSPRSGDLSVYWYQQSLDQGLQFLIQYYNGEERAKGNILERFSAQQFPDLHSELNLSSLELGDSALYFCASRELSPYGYTFGSGTRLTVV.

V gene TRBV7-2 combines with J gene TRBJ2-7; D remains unclear. Between the trimmed V and J ends, which lost 0 bases and 3 bases, there was a span of 6 bases. This CDR3 has 13 residues. CDR1 and CDR2 from the germline V gene are SGHTA and FQGNSA. The CDR3 loop is CASSLAPVYEQYF. The CDR3 bases are TGTGCCAGCAGCTTAGCGCCAGTCTACGAGCAGTACTTC.

Only a few counts were recorded for this clonotype. The chain carries TRBV12-3 or TRBV12-4 and TRBJ2-5; no firm D call. With 6 bases removed from V and 4 bases from J, the gap between germline ends came to 12 bases. The CDR3 extends over 13 amino acids. The CDR3 coding sequence is TGTGCCAGCAGCCCGGTAGGGCGAGAGACCCAGTACTTC. Protein sequence: CASSPVGRETQYF.

This clonotype was recorded once. J is TRBJ2-7 and V is TRBV27, with TRBD2 as a possible D gene (6 bases). The CDR3 contains 17 residues. Trimming cost V 0 bases and J 0 bases, with 15 bases left between them. The germline gives CDR1 MNHEY, CDR2 SMNVEV (reference sequence). DNA of the CDR3: TGTGCCAGCAGTTTATCACCCCCGGGTAGCGGCTCCTACGAGCAGTACTTC. Protein: CASSLSPPGSGSYEQYF.

J is TRBJ1-4 and V is TRBV7-9, with D perhaps TRBD1 (5 bases). Germline lookup yields CDR1 SEHNR and CDR2 FQNEAQ (reference sequence). Trimming removed 4 bases from V and 5 bases from J, with 14 bases in between. This CDR3 comprises 15 residues. The DNA for the CDR3 is TGTGCCAGCAGCTCGCCGGGACTGCGAAATGAAAAACTGTTTTTT. Translating gives CASSSPGLRNEKLFF.

V is TRBV27 and J is TRBJ2-3; no reliable D call. Germline V CDR1 and CDR2: MNHEY, SMNVEV (reference sequence). CDR3 size: 15 residues. V shed 1 base and J shed 2 bases, with 10 bases lying between them. CDR3 protein: CASSLWVADTDTQYF. As DNA, the CDR3 is TGTGCCAGCAGTTTATGGGTGGCTGACACAGATACGCAGTATTTT.

The chain links TRBV18 to TRBJ2-7; 8 bases are shared with TRBD1. V lost 5 bases and J lost 0; bases outside the gene matches: 12. CDR3 size: 17 residues. CDR1 KGHSH and CDR2 LQKENI come from the germline V gene. Here the CDR3 DNA reads TGTGCCAGCTCATCACTCGGACAGGGCCTGAGCTCCTACGAGCAGTACGTC. The encoded protein is CASSSLGQGLSSYEQYV.

This clonotype was seen a single time. This chain links TRBV2 with TRBJ1-5, with 9 bases matching TRBD1. The V and J ends lost 7 bases and 3 bases, in that order; junction bases with no gene match: 7. Germline V CDR1 and CDR2: SNHLY, FYNNEI. The CDR3 extends over 15 amino acids. As DNA, the CDR3 is TGTGCCAGCAAAATGGGACAGGGAATCAATCAGCCCCAGCATTTT. It codes for CASKMGQGINQPQHF.

In regard to this clonotype: A junction end diverges from the germline sequence, so it may reflect a read error. The chain joins TRBV28 to TRBJ2-2, with 8 bases fitting TRBD2. The length of the CDR3 is 14 residues. Germline V gives CDR1 MDHEN, CDR2 SYDVKM. The CDR3 sequence is CASARREGPGELVF. The CDR3 region has the DNA TGTGCCAGCGCTCGACGGGAGGGACCCGGGGAGCTGGTTTTT.

This chain links TRBV7-2 with TRBJ1-2; D is perhaps TRBD1 (6 bases). Germline CDR1 and CDR2: SGHTA and FQGNSA. The CDR3 is made up of 18 amino acids. V was shortened by 1 base and J by 1 base, with 19 bases between the two germline ends. The CDR3 spells CASSLDLRDIFFNYGYTF. For the CDR3, the DNA is TGTGCCAGCAGCTTAGACCTCCGGGACATCTTTTTTAACTATGGCTACACCTTC.

J is TRBJ2-7 and V is TRBV4-2; 13 bases fit TRBD2. This CDR3 has 16 residues. With 3 bases clipped from V and 6 bases from J, the junction kept 8 bases outside the gene matches. Germline assignment: CDR1 LGHNA and CDR2 YNFKEQ. The CDR3 sequence: CASSHEGLAGAGEQYF. CDR3 DNA sequence: TGTGCCAGCAGCCATGAAGGACTAGCGGGAGCTGGCGAGCAGTACTTC.

This clonotype was detected only a few times. This chain connects TRBV10-3 to TRBJ2-3, with a weak D call TRBD2 (5 bases). The V and J ends lost 8 bases and 7 bases respectively, with 13 bases between them. CDR3 size: 12 residues. Germline V gene lookup returns CDR1 ENHRY and CDR2 SYGVKD. CDR3 DNA: TGTGCCATCGGAGGCCACTTCAATACGCAGTATTTT. It translates to CAIGGHFNTQYF.

This clonotype was counted at least ten times. The CDR3 sequence: CASTTSEYTDTQYF. DNA of the CDR3: TGTGCCAGTACAACTAGCGAATACACAGATACGCAGTATTTT. This rearrangement joins TRBV19 to TRBJ2-3; 7 nucleotides agree with TRBD2. The CDR3 is made up of 14 amino acids. CDR1 and CDR2 (germline): LNHDA, SQIVND (reference sequence). Trimming took 7 bases from V and 2 from J; bases not matched to a gene: 6.

V is TRBV7-2 and J is TRBJ2-7; TRBD1 matches at 8 bases. Trimming cost V 3 bases and J 0 bases; bases outside gene matches: 7. This CDR3 comprises 16 residues. CDR1 and CDR2 (germline): SGHTA, FQGNSA. CDR3 residues: CASSFLRGRNSYEQYF. In DNA, the CDR3 is TGTGCCAGCAGCTTCCTCAGGGGGCGCAACTCCTACGAGCAGTACTTC.